This T cell receptor beta chain appears in the sequencing data of a study of blood T cell repertoires in COVID-19. At the level of the study: Specimens from acute and convalescent COVID-19 originated in the United States, Italy and Spain. T cells, B-cell-depleted T cells, or PBMCs provided the cDNA or gDNA that served as material.

Clones were read by immunoSEQ multiplex PCR, and TCRdb kept only the in-frame ones, dropping some. This table has 200,000 to 250,000 clones, more than 80% appearing once. Seattle patients were enrolled during active infection and followed longitudinally. The specimen was peripheral blood. The origin of this receptor is a woman aged 25 to 45 with COVID-19, enrolled during active disease.

The chain's CDR3 is CASSAQTGISNTEAFF. The CDR3 region has the DNA TGTGCCAGCAGCGCCCAGACAGGGATTTCGAACACTGAAGCTTTCTTT. The V call is TRBV4-2, the J call TRBJ1-1; 7 bases line up with TRBD1. V lost 5 bases and J lost 1; bases outside the gene matches: 10. Per germline, CDR1 LGHNA and CDR2 YNFKEQ. The CDR3 extends over 16 amino acids.